A single sample gave rise to the 10 T cell receptor beta chains below, sequenced in a study of shared clonotypes between healthy human individuals. Generated by immunoSEQ multiplex PCR, the TCRdb table keeps only in-frame clones and is missing some. The table lists hundreds of thousands of clones, around 80% of them singletons. The sample consisted of PBMCs. These receptors originate from a woman between 35 and 50 years old in good health. Some clones in this sample may be carry-over from other donors' samples.

This chain links TRBV30 with TRBJ2-1; D assignment may be TRBD1 or TRBD2 (7 bases each). V shed 3 bases and J shed 1 base, with 22 bases lying between them. CDR1 and CDR2 (germline): GTSNPN, SVGIG (reference sequence). The CDR3 has 18 amino acids. CDR3 region: CAWSRGRLAVGSYNEQFF. The CDR3 nucleotides read TGTGCCTGGAGCAGGGGGAGACTAGCAGTAGGGTCCTACAATGAGCAGTTCTTC.

Remarks on this clone: This may be a read error: a much more frequent sequence differs by one nucleotide. The sample has other DNA sequences that encode this CDR3 too. V is TRBV28 and J is TRBJ1-2; D not resolved. CDR3 length equals 13 residues. Looked up from germline, CDR1 is MDHEN and CDR2 is SYDVKM. The CDR3 is CASSLKRHYGYTF. CDR3 in DNA: TGTGCCAGCAGTTTGAAGCGGCACTACGGCTACACCTTC.

The CDR3 nucleotides read TGCAGCGTTACAGACCTTGGCACTGAAGCTTTCTTT. Protein product: CSVTDLGTEAFF. This chain joins TRBV29-1 and TRBJ1-1; D uncertain. Trimming shortened V by 5 bases and J by 4 bases, and 11 bases separated the two germline ends. Germline V gene data show CDR1 as SQVTM and CDR2 as ANQGSEA. The CDR3 totals 12 residues. Complete variable domain (other parts from reference TRBV29-1 and TRBJ1-1): SAVISQKPSRDICQRGTSLTIQCQVDSQVTMMFWYRQQPGQSLTLIATANQGSEATYESGFVIDKFPISRPNLTFSTLTVSNMSPEDSSIYLCSVTDLGTEAFFGQGTRLTVV.

This clone showed up just a few times. The rearrangement links TRBV12-1 to TRBJ2-2. TRBV12-1 is given as a pseudogene. The CDR3 sequence is 11 residues long. CDR3: CASSFAGELFF. CDR3 coding DNA: TGTGCCAGCAGCTTTGCCGGGGAGCTGTTTTTT.

The J gene is TRBJ2-7, the V gene TRBV19, with 10 bases that match TRBD1. This CDR3 is built from 14 residues. Germline V gene lookup returns CDR1 LNHDA and CDR2 SQIVND (reference sequence). The V and J ends lost 6 bases and 3 bases, in that order; junction bases with no gene match: 5. The CDR3 coding sequence is TGTGCCAGTAGACTCAGGGACAGGGGCTACGAGCAGTACTTC. It yields the protein CASRLRDRGYEQYF.

About this clone itself: One end of the junction does not line up with germline, which may come from a read error. The identical CDR3 is also encoded by other nucleotide sequences in the sample. V and J are TRBV2 and TRBJ1-4; D unclear. The CDR3 has 16 residues. The germline gives CDR1 SNHLY, CDR2 FYNNEI. The chain's CDR3 is CASSEALGGRREKLFF. The CDR3 DNA follows: TGCGCCAGCAGTGAAGCGCTAGGAGGGAGGCGGGAAAAACTGTTTTTT.

This clone was detected only a few times. The J gene is TRBJ2-7, the V gene TRBV28; 7 bases map to TRBD2. The J segment lost 2 bases and the V segment lost 4 bases, leaving 11 bases of the junction unmatched. This CDR3 has 16 amino acids. Germline V gives CDR1 MDHEN, CDR2 SYDVKM. CDR3 loop: CASSSPGAGLTYEQYF. Here the CDR3 DNA reads TGTGCCAGCAGTTCCCCCGGAGCGGGGCTTACCTACGAGCAGTACTTC. The full variable domain, its missing parts supplied by reference TRBV28 and TRBJ2-7, is DVKVTQSSRYLVKRTGEKVFLECVQDMDHENMFWYRQDPGLGLRLIYFSYDVKMKEKGDIPEGYSVSREKKERFSLILESASTNQTSMYLCASSSPGAGLTYEQYFGPGTRLTVT.

A single count supports this clone. This may arise from a read error, as a much more abundant clone is one base away. Other nucleotide sequences in the sample specify the same CDR3. This chain links TRBV11-1 with TRBJ2-5; D gene uncertain. Per germline, CDR1 SGHAT and CDR2 FQDESV (reference sequence). The CDR3 totals 13 residues. Here the CDR3 reads CASSLGVAETQYF. For the CDR3, the DNA is TGTGCCAGCAGCCTCGGAGTTGCAGAGACTCAGTACTTC.

The chain uses TRBV30 and TRBJ2-7, with TRBD2 identical over 14 bases. J was trimmed by 5 bases and V by 5 bases; bases with no gene match: 11. Germline CDR1 is GTSNPN and CDR2 is SVGIG (reference sequence). The CDR3 runs 16 residues. CDR3 DNA: TGTGCCTGGGCTGGGGGACTAGCGGGAGATTGGAACGAGCAGTACTTC. Translated: CAWAGGLAGDWNEQYF.

Remarks on this clone: The final CDR3 position lacks the conserved phenylalanine or tryptophan, pointing to a likely read error. The gene calls are TRBV18 and TRBJ2-7; D gene ambiguous. Germline CDR1 and CDR2: KGHSH and LQKENI. The length of the CDR3 is 13 residues. V was clipped by 0 bases and J by 2 bases, with 5 bases between them. CDR3 sequence (DNA): TGTGCCAGCTCACCACCTAGTACCTACGAGCAGTACCTC. Amino acid sequence: CASSPPSTYEQYL.